This is a list of T cell receptor beta chains from one sample in a study of neurological immune-mediated disorders. Each CDR3 protein is one row after TCRdb ran MiXCR on the 5' RACE reads. The repertoire holds about 80,000 distinct CDR3 sequences, with 3.5% to 4.5% as singletons. The sequenced sample consisted of PBMCs. All receptors derive from a woman between 55 and 75 years old with multiple sclerosis. The CDR3 runs from the conserved cysteine through the conserved F or W. Each record gives: D gene, V gene, J gene, clone size, CDR3 DNA, CDR3 protein. A D gene is named only where the DNA matches it firmly. Expanded clones are given a class, and other clones once, few, many or no size at all.

>-|TRBV12-3/TRBV12-4|TRBJ1-3|many
TGTGCCAGCAGCCTTCAGACAAGCCGCTCTGGAAACACCATATATTTT
CASSLQTSRSGNTIYF
>-|TRBV29-1|TRBJ1-2|many
TGCAGCTTTACCTCGGGCGACTATGGCTACACCTTC
CSFTSGDYGYTF
>-|TRBV10-2|TRBJ1-1|many
TGCGCCAGCGGTCCCTTTTTGGCTGAAGCTTTCTTT
CASGPFLAEAFF
>-|TRBV3-1|TRBJ2-7|many
TGTGCCAGCAGCCAAGACGCAGCCTTCCGCTCCTACGAGCAGTACTTC
CASSQDAAFRSYEQYF
>-|TRBV18|TRBJ1-3|many
TGTGCCAGCTCACCACAGGGGACTGGAAACACCATATATTTT
CASSPQGTGNTIYF
>-|TRBV12-3/TRBV12-4|TRBJ2-7|many
TGTGCCAGCAACTGGGGGGTGTCTAGCACCGAGCAGTACTTC
CASNWGVSSTEQYF
>-|TRBV5-1|TRBJ2-6|-
TGCGCCAGCAGAAGCGTACCTGGGGCCAACGTCCTGACTTTC
CASRSVPGANVLTF
>-|TRBV12-3/TRBV12-4|TRBJ2-2|many
TGTGCCAGCAGTTCCCTAGGGAGGGAGCTGTTTTTT
CASSSLGRELFF
>-|TRBV5-5|TRBJ2-7|many
TGTGCCAGCAGCTTGGTAGGCCAGGGCATCTCGGACGAGCAGTACTTC
CASSLVGQGISDEQYF
>-|TRBV7-8|TRBJ2-4|many
TGTGCCAGCGGCCCCAGACCCCCTGTAACCAAAAACATTCAGTACTTC
CASGPRPPVTKNIQYF
>-|TRBV20-1|TRBJ1-3|medium-sized
TGCAGTGCTAGAATAGACTTGGGAAACACCATATATTTT
CSARIDLGNTIYF
>-|TRBV20-1|TRBJ2-1|many
TGCAGTGCTAGAGAGATTCTGACAGATAATAACAATGAGCAGTTCTTC
CSAREILTDNNNEQFF
>TRBD2|TRBV10-3|TRBJ2-7|many
TGTGCCACGAATTTGGGACTAGCGGGGGGTCCCTTTTACTTC
CATNLGLAGGPFYF
>-|TRBV28|TRBJ1-3|many
TGTGCCAGCAGTAGTTCCGCCCGGCAGGGAAGGAGAAACACCATATATTTT
CASSSSARQGRRNTIYF
>-|TRBV11-2|TRBJ2-5|many
TGTGCCAGCAGCCAAAGAGAACAGGGCGCTCGGGAGACCCAGTACTTC
CASSQREQGARETQYF
>-|TRBV20-1|TRBJ2-2|many
TGCAGTGCTAGAGGTTTGGTGGGCAGGACCTACACCGGGGAGCTGTTTTTT
CSARGLVGRTYTGELFF
>TRBD1|TRBV6-6|TRBJ2-5|many
TGTGCCAGCAGCAGAACAGGGGGCGAGACCCAGTACTTC
CASSRTGGETQYF
>-|TRBV7-8|TRBJ1-5|many
TGTGCCAGCAGCTTAGTCTCGAGAGGTATACAGCCCCAGCATTTT
CASSLVSRGIQPQHF
>-|TRBV28|TRBJ2-6|many
TGTGCCAGCAGGCTTCGGTCTGGGGCCAACGTCCTGACTTTC
CASRLRSGANVLTF
>TRBD1|TRBV29-1|TRBJ2-7|many
TGCAGCGTTGAGGGGGACAGGGCCTACGAGCAGTACTTC
CSVEGDRAYEQYF
>TRBD1|TRBV28|TRBJ2-7|many
TGTGCCAGCAAATTCAAGGGGGCCTCCTACGAGCAGTACTTC
CASKFKGASYEQYF
>-|TRBV20-1|TRBJ2-7|many
TGCAGTGCTAGAAAGGACGCTACGTACGAGCAGTACTTC
CSARKDATYEQYF
>-|TRBV20-1|TRBJ2-7|many
TGCAGTGCTAGGTCTCCAGGATTTCAGACCGAGCAGTACTTC
CSARSPGFQTEQYF
>-|TRBV15|TRBJ1-1|many
TGTGCCACCAGCAGAGATTGGGCAGGGCTTGAAGCTTTCTTT
CATSRDWAGLEAFF
>TRBD2|TRBV24-1|TRBJ2-7|many
TGTGCCACCCAATTCGGCGGAGCGGGGGAGCAGTACTTC
CATQFGGAGEQYF
>-|TRBV18|TRBJ2-7|-
TGTGCCAGCTCACCACCCTGGACAGACTCCTACGAGCAGTACTTC
CASSPPWTDSYEQYF
>-|TRBV20-1|TRBJ2-3|many
TGCAGCCTTCGGGGGCGGGGAGGCACAGATACGCAGTATTTT
CSLRGRGGTDTQYF
>TRBD1|TRBV7-9|TRBJ2-6|many
TGTGCCAGCAGGGCACCGGGACAGACAGTTTGGGCCAACGTCCTGACTTTC
CASRAPGQTVWANVLTF
>-|TRBV6-2/TRBV6-3|TRBJ2-7|many
TGTGCCACCGGAACGGCGGCTTACGAGCAGTACTTC
CATGTAAYEQYF
>-|TRBV6-5|TRBJ2-7|few
TGTGCCAGCAGTTACTCGGGGTTCTACGAGCAGTACTTC
CASSYSGFYEQYF
>TRBD2|TRBV5-6|TRBJ2-1|many
TGTGCCAGCAGCTCACCTAGCGGAGATGCCTACAATGAGCAGTTCTTC
CASSSPSGDAYNEQFF
>TRBD1|TRBV5-1|TRBJ2-1|many
TGCGCCAGCAGCATACAGGGGAGTGAGCAGTTCTTC
CASSIQGSEQFF
>TRBD1|TRBV20-1|TRBJ2-7|many
TGCAGTGCCAGACAGGGTTGGAACGAGCAGTACTTC
CSARQGWNEQYF
>-|TRBV2|TRBJ1-2|many
TGTGCCAGCAGTGAAGCGAGGGATGGCTACACCTTC
CASSEARDGYTF
>TRBD1|TRBV2|TRBJ1-1|many
TGTGCCAGCAGTGAGGGCAGGGGGGCTAATATGAACACTGAAGCTTTCTTT
CASSEGRGANMNTEAFF
>-|TRBV20-1|TRBJ1-2|many
TGCAGTGCTAGATCCCCCGGGACACTCTATGGCTACACCTTC
CSARSPGTLYGYTF
>TRBD2|TRBV29-1|TRBJ2-1|many
TGCAGCGCCCGGGGAACTAGCGGGAACAATGAGCAGTTCTTC
CSARGTSGNNEQFF
>TRBD1|TRBV12-5|TRBJ1-2|many
TGTGCTAGTGGAAACGACAGGGGGCTTGGCTACACCTTC
CASGNDRGLGYTF
>-|TRBV5-5|TRBJ2-7|many
TGTGCCAGCAGCTTGGCCGCAGGACGGGTCTCCTACGAGCAGTACTTC
CASSLAAGRVSYEQYF
>-|TRBV5-1|TRBJ1-2|many
TGCGCCAGCAGCTTGGATGGGCAGGGCGGCTATGGCTACACCTTC
CASSLDGQGGYGYTF
>-|TRBV3-1|TRBJ1-1|many
TGTGCCAGCAGCCACCGCCGGGAGCGGGGGGGCACTGAAGCTTTCTTT
CASSHRRERGGTEAFF
>-|TRBV11-2|TRBJ1-2|many
TGTGCCAGCAGTCCCTCTGGGGGGTCCTATGGCTACACCTTC
CASSPSGGSYGYTF
>-|TRBV18|TRBJ2-5|-
TGTGCCAGCTCACCACCGAGTTCGGGACATGAGACCCAGTACTTC
CASSPPSSGHETQYF
>TRBD1|TRBV6-5|TRBJ2-7|many
TGTGCCAGCAGTTACCTAACAGGGGCCTACGAGCAGTACTTC
CASSYLTGAYEQYF
>-|TRBV12-3/TRBV12-4|TRBJ2-5|many
TGTGCCAGCACCAAGGGGGAGAACAGGATAGAGACCCAGTACTTC
CASTKGENRIETQYF
>-|TRBV15|TRBJ2-1|many
TGTGCCACCAGCCCCCCGAATTGGGGCTCGAACTCCTACAATGAGCAGTTCTTC
CATSPPNWGSNSYNEQFF
>-|TRBV5-5|TRBJ2-1|many
TGTGCCAGCAGCTTGGCGGGCCGAAGTAGTCGGTTCTTC
CASSLAGRSSRFF
>-|TRBV5-1|TRBJ2-1|many
TGCGCCAGCAGAGGGATACCCTCTAACAATGAGCAGTTCTTC
CASRGIPSNNEQFF
>TRBD1|TRBV5-1|TRBJ1-1|-
TGCGCCAGCAGCTCCGGGACAGGAGAAGCTTTCTTT
CASSSGTGEAFF
>-|TRBV15|TRBJ1-3|many
TGTGCCACCAGCAGAGCGCCGGGACCGGGAAACACCATATATTTT
CATSRAPGPGNTIYF
>TRBD2|TRBV2|TRBJ2-1|many
TGTGCCAGCGGGCGGATTCTAGCGGGGGGGTCCGATGAGCAGTTCTTC
CASGRILAGGSDEQFF
>-|TRBV24-1|TRBJ1-2|-
TGTGCCACCAGTGATTTTGGCAGGGGCCGATCTAACTATGGCTACACCTTC
CATSDFGRGRSNYGYTF
>-|TRBV9|TRBJ2-3|many
TGTGCCAGCAGCCCCCGGACTCAGGGGGATACGCAGTATTTT
CASSPRTQGDTQYF
>-|TRBV5-6|TRBJ1-6|many
TGTGCCAGCAGCGCCTACCAGTTCAGCTCCTATAATTCACCCCTCCACTTT
CASSAYQFSSYNSPLHF
>-|TRBV20-1|TRBJ1-1|many
TGCAGTGCCGGAGTCAGGCAGGGGAAGAACACTGAAGCTTTCTTT
CSAGVRQGKNTEAFF
>-|TRBV18|TRBJ2-5|many
TGTGCCAGCTCACCCGGGCAGTACCAAGAGACCCAGTACTTC
CASSPGQYQETQYF
>-|TRBV5-6|TRBJ1-1|many
TGTGCCAGCAGCTTCACAGTCACAGGGACTGAAGCTTTCTTT
CASSFTVTGTEAFF
>TRBD2|TRBV6-1|TRBJ2-1|many
TGTGCCAGCACTGCGACTAGCGGGGGGGGGGAGCAGTTCTTC
CASTATSGGGEQFF
>-|TRBV3-1|TRBJ2-5|many
TGTGCCAGCAGCCAAGATCGAGGAGGGGGCAGGTACCAAGAGACCCAGTACTTC
CASSQDRGGGRYQETQYF
>-|TRBV14|TRBJ2-7|many
TGTGCCAGCAGCCAAGGTAGCAGGGAAGGGTACTTC
CASSQGSREGYF